This TCR beta chain originates from a study of T cell changes during pregnancy in multiple sclerosis. Germline values: CDR1 SGHRS, CDR2 YFSETQ. CDR3 size: 16 residues. The V and J ends lost 5 bases and 6 bases, in that order; junction bases with no gene match: 14. The method was immunoSEQ multiplex PCR; TCRdb's version includes in-frame clones alone and lacks a portion of them. The sample consists of about 35,000 clones, roughly 89% of them appearing once. V gene TRBV5-1 combines with J gene TRBJ2-3; 8 bases agree with TRBD2. The TCR comes from a female donor in good health, enrolled as a control in a pregnancy study. The starting material was CD4+ T cells from peripheral blood mononuclear cells, obtained after pregnancy. DNA of the CDR3: TGCGCCAGCAGGCTGGGGAACGGGGGGGCCGGGGATACGCAGTATTTT. Amino acids: CASRLGNGGAGDTQYF.